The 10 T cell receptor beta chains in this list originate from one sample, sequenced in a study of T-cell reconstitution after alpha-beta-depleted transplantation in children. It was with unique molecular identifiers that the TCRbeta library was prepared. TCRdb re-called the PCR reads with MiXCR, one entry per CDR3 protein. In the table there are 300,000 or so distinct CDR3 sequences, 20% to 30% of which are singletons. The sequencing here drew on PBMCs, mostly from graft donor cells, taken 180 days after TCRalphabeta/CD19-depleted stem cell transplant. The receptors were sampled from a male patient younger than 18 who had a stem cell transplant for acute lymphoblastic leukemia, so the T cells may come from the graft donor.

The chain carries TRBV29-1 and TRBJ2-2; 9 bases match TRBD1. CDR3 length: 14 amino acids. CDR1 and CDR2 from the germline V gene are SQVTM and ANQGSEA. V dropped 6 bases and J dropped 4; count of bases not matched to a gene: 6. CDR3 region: CSVQDRGITGELFF. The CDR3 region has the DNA TGCAGCGTCCAGGACAGGGGCATCACCGGGGAGCTGTTTTTT.

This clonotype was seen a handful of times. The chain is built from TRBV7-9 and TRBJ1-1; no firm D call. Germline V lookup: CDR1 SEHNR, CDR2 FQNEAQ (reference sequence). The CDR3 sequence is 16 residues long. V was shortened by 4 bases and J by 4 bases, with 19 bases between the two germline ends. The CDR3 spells CASSSLIRGPSTEAFF. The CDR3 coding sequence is TGTGCCAGCAGCTCTTTGATCCGGGGTCCATCCACTGAAGCTTTCTTT.

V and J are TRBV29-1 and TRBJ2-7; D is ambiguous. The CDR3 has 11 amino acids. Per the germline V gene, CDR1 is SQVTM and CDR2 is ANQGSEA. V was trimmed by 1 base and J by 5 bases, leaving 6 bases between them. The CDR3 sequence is CSVEGPDEQYF. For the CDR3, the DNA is TGCAGCGTTGAAGGGCCCGACGAGCAGTACTTC.

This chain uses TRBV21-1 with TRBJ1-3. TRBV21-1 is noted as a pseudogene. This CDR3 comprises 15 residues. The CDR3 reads CASSKVAFSGNTIYF. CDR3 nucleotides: TGTGCCAGCAGCAAAGTGGCATTCTCTGGAAACACCATATATTTT.

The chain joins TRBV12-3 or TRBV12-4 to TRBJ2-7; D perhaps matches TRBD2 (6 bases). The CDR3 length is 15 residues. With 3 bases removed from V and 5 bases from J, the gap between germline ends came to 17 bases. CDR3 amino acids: CASSFYNGRGDEQYF. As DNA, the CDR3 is TGTGCCAGCAGTTTTTACAACGGGAGAGGCGACGAGCAGTACTTC.

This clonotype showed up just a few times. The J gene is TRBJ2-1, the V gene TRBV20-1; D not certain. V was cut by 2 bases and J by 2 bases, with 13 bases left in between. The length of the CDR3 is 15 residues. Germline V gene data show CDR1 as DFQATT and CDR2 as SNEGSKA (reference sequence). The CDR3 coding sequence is TGCAGTGCTAGATTATTTAGTGGCCCCTACAATGAGCAGTTCTTC. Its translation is CSARLFSGPYNEQFF.

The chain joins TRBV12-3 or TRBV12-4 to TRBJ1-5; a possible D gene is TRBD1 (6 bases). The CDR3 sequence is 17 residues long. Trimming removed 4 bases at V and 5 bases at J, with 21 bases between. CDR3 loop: CASSYPSEGGVDQPQHF. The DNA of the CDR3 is TGTGCCAGCAGTTACCCATCCGAGGGGGGGGTCGATCAGCCCCAGCATTTT.

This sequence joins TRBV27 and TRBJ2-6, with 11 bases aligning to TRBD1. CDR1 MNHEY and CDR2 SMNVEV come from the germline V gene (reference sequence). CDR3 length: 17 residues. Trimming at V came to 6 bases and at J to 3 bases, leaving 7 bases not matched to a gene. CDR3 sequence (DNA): TGTGCCAGCAGCCCGGACAGGGGGCGTAATGGGGCCAACGTCCTGACTTTC. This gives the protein CASSPDRGRNGANVLTF.

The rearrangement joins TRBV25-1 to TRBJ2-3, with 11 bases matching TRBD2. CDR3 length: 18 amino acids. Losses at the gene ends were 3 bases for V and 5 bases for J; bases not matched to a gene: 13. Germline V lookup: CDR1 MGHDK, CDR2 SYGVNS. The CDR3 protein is CASSEPLAGARLGDTQYF. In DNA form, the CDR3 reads TGTGCCAGCAGTGAGCCACTAGCGGGAGCCAGACTTGGAGATACGCAGTATTTT.

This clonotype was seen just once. CDR3 in DNA: TGTGCCACCAGTGATTCGGTCAATTGGGGTACGCAGTATTTT. It codes for CATSDSVNWGTQYF. The V gene is TRBV24-1, the J gene TRBJ2-3; no firm D call. The CDR3 consists of 14 residues. CDR1 and CDR2 (germline): KGHDR, SFDVKD. The ends were cut back, 2 bases at V and 8 bases at J, with 13 bases in the middle.